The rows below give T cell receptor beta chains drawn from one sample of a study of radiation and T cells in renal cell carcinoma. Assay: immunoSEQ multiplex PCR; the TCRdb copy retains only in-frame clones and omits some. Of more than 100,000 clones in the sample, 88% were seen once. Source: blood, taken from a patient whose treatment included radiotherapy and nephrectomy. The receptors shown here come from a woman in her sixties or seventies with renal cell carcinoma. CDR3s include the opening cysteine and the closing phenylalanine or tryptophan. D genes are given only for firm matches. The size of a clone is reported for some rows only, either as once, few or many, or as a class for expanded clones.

CDR3 protein: CASSSGGVYEQYF
CDR3 DNA: TGTGCCAGCTCATCGGGGGGGGTCTACGAGCAGTACTTC
V gene: TRBV18
D gene: TRBD2
clone size: .
J gene: TRBJ2-7

CDR3 protein: CAWMGQGPYEQYF
CDR3 DNA: TGTGCCTGGATGGGACAGGGACCCTACGAGCAGTACTTC
V gene: TRBV30
D gene: TRBD1
clone size: .
J gene: TRBJ2-7

CDR3 protein: CASSPPGTQYF
CDR3 DNA: TGTGCCAGCAGCCCCCCGGGGACGCAGTATTTT
V gene: TRBV7-2
D gene: .
clone size: once
J gene: TRBJ2-3

CDR3 protein: CASRPRGQTNYGYTF
CDR3 DNA: TGTGCCAGCAGGCCTAGGGGGCAGACTAACTATGGCTACACCTTC
V gene: TRBV27
D gene: TRBD1
clone size: .
J gene: TRBJ1-2

CDR3 protein: CAISVAGGPYNEQFF
CDR3 DNA: TGTGCCATCAGTGTAGCGGGGGGCCCCTACAATGAGCAGTTCTTC
V gene: TRBV10-3
D gene: TRBD2
clone size: .
J gene: TRBJ2-1

CDR3 protein: CASSQETQRRRGGIQYF
CDR3 DNA: TGTGCCAGCAGCCAAGAAACTCAGAGGAGGCGGGGGGGAATCCAGTACTTC
V gene: TRBV4-2
D gene: TRBD2
clone size: .
J gene: TRBJ2-5

CDR3 protein: CAWRTGGKNSYGYTF
CDR3 DNA: TGTGCCTGGAGGACAGGGGGCAAAAACTCCTATGGCTACACCTTC
V gene: TRBV30
D gene: TRBD1
clone size: .
J gene: TRBJ1-2

CDR3 protein: CASPGCHSYEQYF
CDR3 DNA: TGTGCCAGCCCAGGGTGTCACTCCTACGAGCAGTACTTC
V gene: TRBV6-5
D gene: .
clone size: .
J gene: TRBJ2-7

CDR3 protein: CAWSGLGVSNSPLHF
CDR3 DNA: TGTGCCTGGAGTGGGCTGGGGGTGTCTAATTCACCCCTCCACTTT
V gene: TRBV30
D gene: .
clone size: .
J gene: TRBJ1-6

CDR3 protein: CASSPGVGVRNTIYF
CDR3 DNA: TGTGCCAGCTCACCAGGAGTGGGTGTGAGAAACACCATATATTTT
V gene: TRBV18
D gene: .
clone size: .
J gene: TRBJ1-3

CDR3 protein: CASSLERNTEAFF
CDR3 DNA: TGCGCCAGCAGCTTGGAGAGGAACACTGAAGCTTTCTTT
V gene: TRBV5-1
D gene: .
clone size: .
J gene: TRBJ1-1

CDR3 protein: CASSLRSGRGSYEQYF
CDR3 DNA: TGCGCCAGCAGCTTGCGATCGGGACGTGGGTCCTACGAGCAGTACTTC
V gene: TRBV5-1
D gene: .
clone size: .
J gene: TRBJ2-7

CDR3 protein: CASRATSGTDTQYF
CDR3 DNA: TGTGCCAGCAGAGCCACTAGTGGCACAGATACGCAGTATTTT
V gene: TRBV27
D gene: .
clone size: .
J gene: TRBJ2-3

CDR3 protein: CASSLARTINSPLHF
CDR3 DNA: TGCGCCAGCAGCTTGGCCCGGACAATCAATTCACCCCTCCACTTT
V gene: TRBV5-1
D gene: .
clone size: .
J gene: TRBJ1-6

CDR3 protein: CARAGGESNQPQHF
CDR3 DNA: TGTGCCAGAGCAGGGGGCGAAAGCAATCAGCCCCAGCATTTT
V gene: TRBV5-8
D gene: TRBD1
clone size: few
J gene: TRBJ1-5

CDR3 protein: CASSQQGLRKAGELFF
CDR3 DNA: TGTGCCAGCAGCCAACAGGGTTTGAGGAAAGCCGGGGAGCTGTTTTTT
V gene: TRBV7-2
D gene: .
clone size: .
J gene: TRBJ2-2

CDR3 protein: CASSRAAAGGQQETQYF
CDR3 DNA: TGTGCCAGCAGCAGGGCGGCAGCGGGGGGTCAGCAAGAGACCCAGTACTTC
V gene: TRBV9
D gene: TRBD2
clone size: .
J gene: TRBJ2-5

CDR3 protein: CATSRDRRAYGYTF
CDR3 DNA: TGTGCCACCAGCAGAGATAGGAGGGCCTATGGCTACACCTTC
V gene: TRBV15
D gene: .
clone size: .
J gene: TRBJ1-2

CDR3 protein: CASSMTGGRSGNTIYF
CDR3 DNA: TGTGCCAGCTCAATGACAGGGGGGCGATCTGGAAACACCATATATTTT
V gene: TRBV18
D gene: TRBD1
clone size: .
J gene: TRBJ1-3

CDR3 protein: CSASVKETQYF
CDR3 DNA: TGCAGTGCTAGCGTAAAAGAGACCCAGTACTTC
V gene: TRBV20-1
D gene: .
clone size: .
J gene: TRBJ2-5

CDR3 protein: CASSSTGATNEKLFF
CDR3 DNA: TGTGCCAGCAGCTCGACAGGGGCAACTAATGAAAAACTGTTTTTT
V gene: TRBV11-2
D gene: TRBD1
clone size: .
J gene: TRBJ1-4

CDR3 protein: CASSLVLGGNEQYF
CDR3 DNA: TGTGCCAGCAGCTTAGTACTCGGAGGGAACGAGCAGTACTTC
V gene: TRBV7-6
D gene: .
clone size: few
J gene: TRBJ2-7

CDR3 protein: CASSYTNTEAFF
CDR3 DNA: TGTGCCAGCAGTTACACGAACACTGAAGCTTTCTTT
V gene: TRBV6-5
D gene: .
clone size: .
J gene: TRBJ1-1

CDR3 protein: CASSLEGSQSTGELFF
CDR3 DNA: TGCGCCAGCAGCTTGGAGGGGTCGCAGAGCACCGGGGAGCTGTTTTTT
V gene: TRBV5-1
D gene: .
clone size: .
J gene: TRBJ2-2

CDR3 protein: CASSLSGAGDTQYF
CDR3 DNA: TGCGCCAGCAGCTTGTCAGGGGCAGGGGATACGCAGTATTTT
V gene: TRBV5-1
D gene: .
clone size: .
J gene: TRBJ2-3

CDR3 protein: CASSIGGLDSPLHF
CDR3 DNA: TGTGCCAGTAGTATAGGCGGTCTGGATTCACCCCTCCACTTT
V gene: TRBV19
D gene: .
clone size: .
J gene: TRBJ1-6

CDR3 protein: CASSSGGTGELFF
CDR3 DNA: TGCGCCAGCAGCTCAGGGGGTACCGGGGAGCTGTTTTTT
V gene: TRBV5-1
D gene: TRBD1
clone size: .
J gene: TRBJ2-2

CDR3 protein: CASRRDGITGELFF
CDR3 DNA: TGTGCCAGTAGGCGGGACGGAATCACCGGGGAGCTGTTTTTT
V gene: TRBV19
D gene: .
clone size: .
J gene: TRBJ2-2

CDR3 protein: CASSVRTGGMETQYF
CDR3 DNA: TGCGCCAGCAGCGTACGGACAGGGGGCATGGAGACCCAGTACTTC
V gene: TRBV5-1
D gene: TRBD1
clone size: .
J gene: TRBJ2-5

CDR3 protein: CASSPLGQGWDRAEAFF
CDR3 DNA: TGTGCCAGTAGTCCCCTCGGACAGGGATGGGACCGGGCTGAAGCTTTCTTT
V gene: TRBV19
D gene: TRBD1
clone size: .
J gene: TRBJ1-1

CDR3 protein: CASSSRTPNTEAFF
CDR3 DNA: TGCGCCAGCAGCTCCCGAACCCCGAACACTGAAGCTTTCTTT
V gene: TRBV4-3
D gene: .
clone size: .
J gene: TRBJ1-1

CDR3 protein: CASSWTANPQETQYF
CDR3 DNA: TGTGCCAGCAGTTGGACCGCAAACCCTCAAGAGACCCAGTACTTC
V gene: TRBV7-9
D gene: .
clone size: .
J gene: TRBJ2-5

CDR3 protein: CASSVDGQGVAKNIQYF
CDR3 DNA: TGTGCCAGCAGCGTAGACGGACAGGGAGTAGCCAAAAACATTCAGTACTTC
V gene: TRBV9
D gene: TRBD1
clone size: .
J gene: TRBJ2-4

CDR3 protein: CASTPALGTNSPLHF
CDR3 DNA: TGTGCCAGTACCCCTGCACTTGGAACGAATTCACCCCTCCACTTT
V gene: TRBV19
D gene: .
clone size: .
J gene: TRBJ1-6

CDR3 protein: CASSITGGKNAEAFF
CDR3 DNA: TGTGCCAGTAGTATTACGGGGGGAAAGAATGCTGAAGCTTTCTTT
V gene: TRBV19
D gene: .
clone size: .
J gene: TRBJ1-1

CDR3 protein: CASSWGLAWETQYF
CDR3 DNA: TGTGCCAGCAGCTGGGGTCTCGCCTGGGAGACCCAGTACTTC
V gene: TRBV5-4
D gene: .
clone size: few
J gene: TRBJ2-5

CDR3 protein: CASSLGQGNYNEQFF
CDR3 DNA: TGTGCCAGCAGCTTGGGACAGGGGAATTACAATGAGCAGTTCTTC
V gene: TRBV7-2
D gene: TRBD1
clone size: .
J gene: TRBJ2-1

CDR3 protein: CASSFTTGVRNEQFF
CDR3 DNA: TGTGCCAGTAGTTTTACGACAGGGGTTCGCAATGAGCAGTTCTTC
V gene: TRBV19
D gene: TRBD1
clone size: .
J gene: TRBJ2-1

CDR3 protein: CASSPRRQWTEAFF
CDR3 DNA: TGTGCCAGCAGCCCCCGCCGTCAATGGACTGAAGCTTTCTTT
V gene: TRBV5-6
D gene: .
clone size: .
J gene: TRBJ1-1

CDR3 protein: CSGNSDREGYTF
CDR3 DNA: TGCAGCGGTAATTCGGACAGGGAAGGCTACACCTTC
V gene: TRBV29-1
D gene: TRBD1
clone size: .
J gene: TRBJ1-2